These 25 T cell receptor beta chains were all obtained from the same sample, sequenced in a study of T cell responses to AZD1222 COVID-19 vaccine. Data came from immunoSEQ multiplex PCR; TCRdb stores just in-frame clones and leaves some out. The sample comprises 95,000 or so clones, around nine tenths of which are singletons, and approximately 2.8% rests with the top ten. The sample consisted of peripheral blood, taken on day 0 of AZD1222 vaccination. The receptors come from an adult in good health.

The rearrangement links TRBV6-5 to TRBJ1-1; 8 bases are a match to TRBD1. The CDR3 length is 16 residues. J was trimmed by 3 bases and V by 2 bases; bases with no gene match: 8. Germline loops: CDR1 MNHEY, CDR2 SVGAGI. The CDR3 nucleotides are TGTGCCAGCAGTTACGGGGCGACAGGGGTTGACACTGAAGCTTTCTTT. Translating gives CASSYGATGVDTEAFF.

The V and J genes are TRBV7-9 and TRBJ2-1; perhaps TRBD1 as D (5 bases). The CDR3 loop spans 16 amino acids. Germline CDR1 and CDR2: SEHNR and FQNEAQ (reference sequence). V dropped 5 bases and J dropped 0 bases, with 14 bases sitting between them. CDR3 protein: CASSPLGQPSYNEQFF. DNA of the CDR3: TGTGCCAGCAGCCCCCTGGGGCAGCCCTCCTACAATGAGCAGTTCTTC.

The genes are TRBV5-1 and TRBJ1-2; tentative D call: TRBD1 (6 bases). CDR1 is SGHRS and CDR2 is YFSETQ in the germline V gene. CDR3 length: 13 amino acids. V was clipped by 4 bases and J by 7 bases, with 14 bases between them. The CDR3 here is CASSTAGELGYTF. For the CDR3, the DNA is TGCGCCAGCAGCACTGCAGGGGAACTTGGCTACACCTTC. The full variable domain, its missing parts supplied by reference TRBV5-1 and TRBJ1-2, is KAGVTQTPRYLIKTRGQQVTLSCSPISGHRSVSWYQQTPGQGLQFLFEYFSETQRNKGNFPGRFSGRQFSNSRSEMNVSTLELGDSALYLCASSTAGELGYTFGSGTRLTVV.

The V and J genes are TRBV3-1 (or the pseudogene TRBV3-2) and TRBJ2-2; 7 bases align to TRBD1. The V gene end was trimmed by 8 bases and the J gene end by 1 base; junction bases not matched to a gene: 16. Germline CDR1 reads LGHDT; CDR2 reads YNNKEL (reference sequence). This CDR3 is 18 amino acids long. CDR3 sequence (DNA): TGTGCCAGCTCATCAATTCAACAGGGGAAAAAGAACACCGGGGAGCTGTTTTTT. Residues: CASSSIQQGKKNTGELFF.

This clone was counted at least ten times. The J gene is TRBJ1-2, the V gene TRBV2, with TRBD1 matching 8 bases. The CDR3 runs 13 residues. CDR1 and CDR2 (germline): SNHLY, FYNNEI. V shed 6 bases, J shed 7 bases, and the junction held 7 bases outside the gene matches. The CDR3 protein is CASSSDRAGGYTF. CDR3 DNA sequence: TGTGCCAGCAGCTCGGACAGGGCTGGTGGCTACACCTTC.

This clone was seen a single time. This chain joins TRBV7-8 and TRBJ1-2, with a weak D call TRBD1 (5 bases). Looked up from germline, CDR1 is SGHVS and CDR2 is FQNEAQ. The CDR3 totals 12 residues. Trimming pared 5 bases from V and 7 bases from J, leaving 11 bases between. CDR3 nucleotides: TGTGCCAGCAGCCCTTGGACAATTGGCTACACCTTC. Its protein is CASSPWTIGYTF.

This rearrangement joins TRBV18 to TRBJ2-7; D is possibly TRBD1 (5 bases). Germline V gene data show CDR1 as KGHSH and CDR2 as LQKENI. The V and J ends lost 1 base and 1 base respectively, with 8 bases between them. This CDR3 is built from 14 residues. CDR3 DNA: TGTGCCAGCTCACCACTGGACACTTCCTACGAGCAGTACTTC. It translates to CASSPLDTSYEQYF.

The J gene is TRBJ2-2, the V gene TRBV7-6; tentatively, D is TRBD1 (5 bases). The CDR3 is 15 residues long. With 5 bases removed from V and 6 bases from J, the gap between germline ends came to 16 bases. Germline V gives CDR1 SGHVS, CDR2 FNYEAQ. CDR3 nucleotides: TGTGCCAGCAGCACCGGTTATGGGGCCCCCGGGGAGCTGTTTTTT. The encoded protein is CASSTGYGAPGELFF.

This chain uses TRBV19 with TRBJ1-6; 9 bases fit TRBD1. The CDR3 is 15 amino acids. Germline V CDR1 and CDR2: LNHDA, SQIVND (reference sequence). V lost 3 bases to trimming and J lost 10 bases; unmatched junction nucleotides: 7. The CDR3 nucleotides read TGTGCCAGTAGTATGGACAGGGGAGGAGGATCACCCCTCCACTTT. Translating it yields CASSMDRGGGSPLHF.

The chain joins TRBV20-1 to TRBJ2-2; D is undetermined. The CDR3 totals 12 residues. The V end lost 3 bases, the J end lost 2 bases, and 4 bases lay between the germline ends. Germline V gene sequence: CDR1 DFQATT, CDR2 SNEGSKA (reference sequence). CDR3 bases: TGCAGTGCTAGTTTCAACACCGGGGAGCTGTTTTTT. Translation gives CSASFNTGELFF.

The chain recombines TRBV19 with TRBJ1-1; tentatively, D is TRBD1 (6 bases). Germline CDR1 and CDR2: LNHDA and SQIVND (reference sequence). CDR3 size: 16 residues. V lost 2 bases and J lost 1, with 14 bases in between. This chain's CDR3 is CASSISRTDTNTEAFF. CDR3 coding DNA: TGTGCCAGTAGTATATCCAGGACAGATACGAACACTGAAGCTTTCTTT.

DNA for the CDR3: TGTGCCAGCAGCCCCGTCCCCAGGGCTGACTATGGCTACACCTTC. This translates into CASSPVPRADYGYTF. The chain uses TRBV3-1 (or the pseudogene TRBV3-2) and TRBJ1-2; maybe TRBD1 (5 bases). The V end was cut by 4 bases, the J end by 3 bases, with 15 bases between. CDR1 LGHDT and CDR2 YNNKEL come from the germline V gene (reference sequence). The CDR3 loop spans 15 amino acids.

This clone was found a few times. V gene TRBV19 combines with J gene TRBJ1-2, with D possibly being TRBD1 (6 bases). The germline gives CDR1 LNHDA, CDR2 SQIVND (reference sequence). The length of the CDR3 is 17 residues. The germline V and J ends were trimmed by 0 bases and 1 base, with 15 bases remaining between them. This CDR3 is CASSIDLQTGLNYGYTF. The CDR3 DNA sequence: TGTGCCAGTAGTATAGACCTCCAGACAGGCCTTAACTATGGCTACACCTTC.

The chain has TRBV13 and TRBJ1-4, with D unclear. Germline V gene data show CDR1 as PRHDT and CDR2 as FYEKMQ (reference sequence). The CDR3 length is 16 residues. With 5 bases removed from V and 0 bases from J, the gap between germline ends came to 13 bases. DNA for the CDR3: TGTGCCAGCAGCGCAAGGAAATCCTCAACTAATGAAAAACTGTTTTTT. It yields the protein CASSARKSSTNEKLFF.

The chain combines TRBV18 with TRBJ1-1; TRBD1 might be the D (5 bases). V gave up 2 bases and J gave up 5 bases, with 12 bases separating them. Germline V gene data show CDR1 as KGHSH and CDR2 as LQKENI. The CDR3 contains 14 residues. The CDR3 nucleotides read TGTGCCAGCTCACCATCCCAGGACACTACTGAAGCTTTCTTT. Protein product: CASSPSQDTTEAFF.

The rearrangement uses TRBV10-3 and TRBJ1-5; D is possibly TRBD1 (5 bases). The V gene lost 0 bases and the J gene lost 2 bases, with 14 bases spanning the gap. From germline, CDR1 is ENHRY and CDR2 SYGVKD. The CDR3 consists of 17 residues. The DNA of the CDR3 is TGTGCCATCAGTGAGTCCGGGGGAAGCTTAGGCAATCAGCCCCAGCATTTT. Amino acids: CAISESGGSLGNQPQHF.

The J gene is TRBJ2-5, the V gene TRBV21-1; TRBD1, as called in the table, went unchecked against the DNA. TRBV21-1 is a listed pseudogene. There are 17 residues in the CDR3. CDR3 amino acids: CASKVARTGGWKETQYF. CDR3 DNA: TGTGCCAGCAAGGTTGCGAGGACAGGGGGCTGGAAAGAGACCCAGTACTTC.

The chain joins TRBV19 to TRBJ1-3; maybe TRBD1 (5 bases). CDR3 length: 14 amino acids. Germline loops: CDR1 LNHDA, CDR2 SQIVND (reference sequence). The germline V and J ends were trimmed by 4 bases and 0 bases, with 7 bases remaining between them. The CDR3 sequence is CASSTGNSGNTIYF. In DNA, the CDR3 is TGTGCCAGTAGTACAGGGAACTCTGGAAACACCATATATTTT.

J is TRBJ2-1 and V is TRBV19, with a tentative D call TRBD2 (6 bases). Looked up from germline, CDR1 is LNHDA and CDR2 is SQIVND (reference sequence). Trimming cost V 6 bases and J 8 bases, with 14 bases left between them. This CDR3 contains 13 residues. CDR3 in DNA: TGTGCCAGTAGCGAGACTAGTTGGGATGAGCAGTTCTTC. It encodes CASSETSWDEQFF.

This chain uses TRBV20-1 with TRBJ2-3; no reliable D call. The V and J ends lost 2 bases and 6 bases respectively, with 6 bases between them. This CDR3 has 11 amino acids. CDR1 is DFQATT, CDR2 SNEGSKA, per germline (reference sequence). The CDR3 spells CSARPRDTQYF. As DNA, the CDR3 is TGCAGTGCTAGACCCAGGGATACGCAGTATTTT.

The chain recombines TRBV21-1 with TRBJ1-1. TRBV21-1 is termed a pseudogene. This CDR3 comprises 15 residues. The DNA for the CDR3 is TGTGCCAGCAGCAAGGGAGGCCGAGAGAACACTGAAGCTTTCTTT. It is translated as CASSKGGRENTEAFF.

The CDR3 bases are TGTGCCAGCAGTTACGGGGGGTCGAACACTGAAGCTTTCTTT. Residues: CASSYGGSNTEAFF. The V gene is TRBV6-5, the J gene TRBJ1-1; maybe TRBD1 (5 bases). Germline loops: CDR1 MNHEY, CDR2 SVGAGI. The CDR3 is 14 amino acids. Between the trimmed V and J ends, which lost 2 bases and 1 base, there was a span of 8 bases.

This clone was recorded only once. The rearrangement joins TRBV12-3 or TRBV12-4 to TRBJ1-5; D call uncertain. The CDR3 covers 12 residues. Between the trimmed V and J ends, which lost 3 bases and 2 bases, there was a span of 2 bases. The DNA of the CDR3 is TGTGCCAGCAGTTTTGGCAATCAGCCCCAGCATTTT. Amino acid sequence: CASSFGNQPQHF.

The V and J genes are TRBV19 and TRBJ2-7; 7 bases match TRBD1. From germline, CDR1 is LNHDA and CDR2 SQIVND (reference sequence). With 7 bases clipped from V and 0 bases from J, the junction kept 3 bases outside the gene matches. The CDR3 has 13 residues. CDR3 protein: CASNGDSSYEQYF. CDR3 DNA: TGTGCCAGTAACGGGGACAGCTCCTACGAGCAGTACTTC. The full variable domain, with the rest looked up from reference TRBV19 and TRBJ2-7, is DGGITQSPKYLFRKEGQNVTLSCEQNLNHDAMYWYRQDPGQGLRLIYYSQIVNDFQKGDIAEGYSVSREKKESFPLTVTSAQKNPTAFYLCASNGDSSYEQYFGPGTRLTVT.

The rearrangement uses TRBV12-3 or TRBV12-4 and TRBJ2-1; no reliable D call. V dropped 3 bases and J dropped 6 bases, with 9 bases sitting between them. CDR3 length equals 13 residues. The CDR3 loop is CASSFEQFNEQFF. The CDR3 DNA reads as TGTGCCAGCAGTTTCGAGCAATTCAATGAGCAGTTCTTC.